This T cell receptor (beta chain) is from a study of regulatory T cells in long-lasting Graves disease. This clonotype has a count of ten or more. Time point meaning: newly diagnosed GD, antithyroid drugs for less than 3 months. Making the TCR library involved RNA that had been extracted from PBMCs. Construction of the TCR beta libraries employed iRepertoire HTBI primers in conjunction with Arm-PCR of CDR3 regions. MiXCR, run by TCRdb on the multiplex PCR reads, gives a single entry per CDR3 protein. The table lists roughly 520,000 distinct CDR3 sequences, 12% of them singletons. The CDR3 consists of 15 residues. V was pared by 2 bases and J by 5 bases, with 16 bases between. Germline V gene data show CDR1 as SNHLY and CDR2 as FYNNEI. The same data also went into a second study, on T cells in Graves' hyperthyroidism and ophthalmopathy.

V usage is TRBV2 and J usage is TRBJ2-7; possibly TRBD1 or TRBD2 for D (5 bases each). The material sequenced was peripheral blood mononuclear cells (PBMCs), taken at new diagnosis, from a patient treated with antithyroid drugs. The TCR sequence derives from a woman aged 25-40 years with Graves disease. CDR3 loop: CASSEWQGHGDEQYF. The CDR3 DNA sequence: TGTGCCAGCAGTGAATGGCAGGGTCACGGGGACGAGCAGTACTTC.